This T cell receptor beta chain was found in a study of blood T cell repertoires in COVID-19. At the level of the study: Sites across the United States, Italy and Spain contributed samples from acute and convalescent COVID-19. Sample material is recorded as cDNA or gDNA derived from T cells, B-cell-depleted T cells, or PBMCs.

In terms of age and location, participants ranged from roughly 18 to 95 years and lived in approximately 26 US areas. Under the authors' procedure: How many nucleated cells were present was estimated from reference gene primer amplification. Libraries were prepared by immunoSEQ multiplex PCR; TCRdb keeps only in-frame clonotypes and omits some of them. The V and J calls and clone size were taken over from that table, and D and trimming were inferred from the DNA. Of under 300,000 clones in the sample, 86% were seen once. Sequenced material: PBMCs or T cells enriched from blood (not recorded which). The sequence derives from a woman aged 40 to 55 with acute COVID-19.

Here the CDR3 DNA reads TGTGCCAGCAGCCAAGTAGAGCATGAGCAGTTCTTC. Its protein product is CASSQVEHEQFF. The chain has TRBV3-1 (or the pseudogene TRBV3-2) and TRBJ2-1; D remains unclear. This CDR3 has 12 residues. Germline assignment: CDR1 LGHDT and CDR2 YNNKEL (reference sequence). Trimming took 1 base from V and 8 from J, leaving 6 bases between them.